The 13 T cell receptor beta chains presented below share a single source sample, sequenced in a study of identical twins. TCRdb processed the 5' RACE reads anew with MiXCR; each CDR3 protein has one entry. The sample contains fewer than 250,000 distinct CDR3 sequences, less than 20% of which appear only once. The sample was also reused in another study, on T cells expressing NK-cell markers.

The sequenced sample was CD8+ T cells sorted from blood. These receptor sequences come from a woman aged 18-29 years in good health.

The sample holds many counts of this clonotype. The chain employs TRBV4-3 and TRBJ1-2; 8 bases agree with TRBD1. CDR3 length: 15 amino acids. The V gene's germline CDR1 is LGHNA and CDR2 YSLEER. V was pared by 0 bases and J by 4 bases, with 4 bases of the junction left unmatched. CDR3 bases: TGCGCCAGCAGCCAAGATATAGGGACAGGCTATGGCTACACCTTC. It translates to CASSQDIGTGYGYTF.

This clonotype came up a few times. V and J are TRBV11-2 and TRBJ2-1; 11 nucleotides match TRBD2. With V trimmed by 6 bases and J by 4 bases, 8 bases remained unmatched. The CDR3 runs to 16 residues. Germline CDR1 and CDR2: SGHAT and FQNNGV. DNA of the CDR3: TGTGCCAGCAGTTCCTATAGCGGGAGGGTTTACAATGAGCAGTTCTTC. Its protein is CASSSYSGRVYNEQFF.

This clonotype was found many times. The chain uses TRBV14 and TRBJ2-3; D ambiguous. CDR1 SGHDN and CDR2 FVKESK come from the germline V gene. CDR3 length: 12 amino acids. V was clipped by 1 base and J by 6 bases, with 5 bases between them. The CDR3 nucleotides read TGTGCCAGCAGCCAAGTTGCTGATACGCAGTATTTT. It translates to CASSQVADTQYF.

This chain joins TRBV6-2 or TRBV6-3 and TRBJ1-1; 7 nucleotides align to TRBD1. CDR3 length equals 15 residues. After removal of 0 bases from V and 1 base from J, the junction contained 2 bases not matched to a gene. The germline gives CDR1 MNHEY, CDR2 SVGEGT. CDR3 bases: TGTGCCAGCAGTTACTCTCCAGGGGGGAACACTGAAGCTTTCTTT. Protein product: CASSYSPGGNTEAFF.

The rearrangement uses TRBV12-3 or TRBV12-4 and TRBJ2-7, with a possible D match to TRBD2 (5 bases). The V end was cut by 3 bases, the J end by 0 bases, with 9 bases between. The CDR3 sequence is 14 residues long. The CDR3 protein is CASSFLEASYEQYF. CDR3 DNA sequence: TGTGCCAGCAGTTTCTTGGAGGCCTCCTACGAGCAGTACTTC.

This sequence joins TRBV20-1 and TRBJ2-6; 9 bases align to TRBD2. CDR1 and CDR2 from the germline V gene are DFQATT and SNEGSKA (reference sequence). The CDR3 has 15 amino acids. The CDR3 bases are TGCGGGTTAGCGGGGGCCATCTCTGGGGCCAACGTCCTGACTTTC. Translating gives CGLAGAISGANVLTF.

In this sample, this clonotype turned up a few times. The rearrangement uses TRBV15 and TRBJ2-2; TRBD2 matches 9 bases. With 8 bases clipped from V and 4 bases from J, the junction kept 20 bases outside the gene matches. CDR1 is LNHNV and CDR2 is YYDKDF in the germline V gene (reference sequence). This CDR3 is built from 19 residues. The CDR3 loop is CATDRGASGVQRGTGELFF. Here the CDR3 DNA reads TGTGCCACCGACCGCGGGGCTAGCGGGGTTCAAAGGGGCACCGGGGAGCTGTTTTTT.

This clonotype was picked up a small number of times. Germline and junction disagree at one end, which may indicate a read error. The CDR3 coding sequence is TGTGCCAGCAGTGTAGCGGGAGCCTCCTACAATGAGCAGTTCTTC. As protein: CASSVAGASYNEQFF. The chain couples TRBV12-3 or TRBV12-4 to TRBJ2-1; 9 bases are a match to TRBD2. The CDR3 covers 15 residues.

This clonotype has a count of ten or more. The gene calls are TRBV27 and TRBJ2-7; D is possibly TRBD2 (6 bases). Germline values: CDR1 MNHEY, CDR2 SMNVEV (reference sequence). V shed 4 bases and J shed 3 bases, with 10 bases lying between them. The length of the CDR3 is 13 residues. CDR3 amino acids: CASSSTGGYEQYF. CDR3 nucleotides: TGTGCCAGCAGTTCAACCGGGGGCTACGAGCAGTACTTC.

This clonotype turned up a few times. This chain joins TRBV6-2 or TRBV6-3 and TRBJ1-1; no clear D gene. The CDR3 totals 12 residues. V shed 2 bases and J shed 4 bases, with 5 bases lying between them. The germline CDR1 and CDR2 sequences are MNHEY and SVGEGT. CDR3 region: CASSYEGTEAFF. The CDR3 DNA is TGTGCCAGCAGTTACGAGGGCACTGAAGCTTTCTTT.

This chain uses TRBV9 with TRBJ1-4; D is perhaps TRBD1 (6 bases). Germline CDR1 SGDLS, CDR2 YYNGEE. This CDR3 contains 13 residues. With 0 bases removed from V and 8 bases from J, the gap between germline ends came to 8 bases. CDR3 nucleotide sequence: TGTGCCAGCAGCGTAGACGACAGGGAAAAACTGTTTTTT. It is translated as CASSVDDREKLFF.

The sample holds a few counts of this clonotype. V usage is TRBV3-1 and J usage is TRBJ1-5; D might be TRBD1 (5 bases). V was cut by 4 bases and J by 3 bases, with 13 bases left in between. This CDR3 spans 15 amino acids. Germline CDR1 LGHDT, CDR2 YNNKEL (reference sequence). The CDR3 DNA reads TGTGCCAGCAGCCTTGGGGGTCCTTCCAATCAGCCCCAGCATTTT. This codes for CASSLGGPSNQPQHF.

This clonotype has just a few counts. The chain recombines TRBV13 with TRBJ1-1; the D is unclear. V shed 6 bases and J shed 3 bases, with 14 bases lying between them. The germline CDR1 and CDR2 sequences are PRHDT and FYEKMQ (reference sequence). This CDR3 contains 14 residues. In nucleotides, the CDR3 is TGTGCCAGCAGTCCCCGAGGGAGCTACACTGAAGCTTTCTTT. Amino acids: CASSPRGSYTEAFF.